Listed here is a single T cell receptor beta chain. Its antigen is not known. V shed 4 bases and J shed 6 bases, with 5 bases lying between them. The length of the CDR3 is 11 residues. Germline CDR1 is KGHSH and CDR2 is LQKENI. The sample is drawn from a study of shared clonotypes between healthy human individuals. Assay used: immunoSEQ multiplex PCR; TCRdb lists only in-frame clones, some missing. The data contain a few million clones, approximately 93% of them singletons. Every donor was a Caucasian adult from Nashville, Tennessee. Study-wide results and caveats: Relative to their counterparts shared across all four donors, non-shared clonotypes exhibited diminished generation probabilities.

The chain recombines TRBV18 with TRBJ2-3; no definite D call. The source material was naive CD4+ T cells from PBMCs. Subset described: CD45RA+ positively selected. The receptor was derived from a man between 18 and 35 years old in good health. Some clones in this sample may be carry-over from other donors' samples. CDR3 sequence: CASSREDTQYF. The DNA for the CDR3 is TGTGCCAGCTCACGAGAGGATACGCAGTATTTT. The whole variable domain, filled in from reference TRBV18 and TRBJ2-3, reads NAGVMQNPRHLVRRRGQEARLRCSPMKGHSHVYWYRQLPEEGLKFMVYLQKENIIDESGMPKERFSAEFPKEGPSILRIQQVVRGDSAAYFCASSREDTQYFGPGTRLTVL.